The 5 T cell receptor beta chains reported below all come from one sample, sequenced in a study of blood T cell repertoires in COVID-19. Method: immunoSEQ multiplex PCR; TCRdb's copy keeps in-frame clones and lacks some. The sample lists about 100,000 clones, around four fifths occurring once. Sequencing used peripheral blood. The receptors were gathered from a woman between 70 and 85 years old with acute or convalescent COVID-19.

V is TRBV11-2 and J is TRBJ2-7, with 8 bases lining up with TRBD2. Germline CDR1 SGHAT, CDR2 FQNNGV. Trimming removed 5 bases from V and 5 bases from J; junction bases left unmatched: 8. This CDR3 spans 14 amino acids. The CDR3: CASSPGGAINEQYF. The DNA of the CDR3 is TGTGCCAGCAGCCCGGGGGGGGCAATCAACGAGCAGTACTTC.

The J gene is TRBJ1-5, the V gene TRBV28; the D is unclear. The CDR3 is 13 amino acids. V lost 6 bases to trimming and J lost 3 bases, with 9 bases between them. Germline V gene lookup returns CDR1 MDHEN and CDR2 SYDVKM. The CDR3 loop reads CASRNTDNQPQHF. In nucleotides, the CDR3 is TGTGCCAGCAGAAATACAGACAATCAGCCCCAGCATTTT.

The chain is built from TRBV29-1 and TRBJ1-1, with TRBD1 matching 8 bases. V trimming: 7 bases; J trimming: 0 bases; junction bases outside the gene matches: 4. The CDR3 loop spans 13 amino acids. Germline CDR1 is SQVTM and CDR2 is ANQGSEA. CDR3 amino acids: CSGRQGLNTEAFF. For the CDR3, the DNA is TGCAGCGGGAGACAGGGGTTGAACACTGAAGCTTTCTTT.

The rearrangement uses TRBV28 and TRBJ2-7; 13 bases agree with TRBD2. The CDR3 runs 15 residues. The ends lost 6 bases at V and 2 bases at J; junction bases unmatched: 4. CDR1 is MDHEN, CDR2 SYDVKM, per germline. The CDR3, as DNA: TGTGCCAGCAGGCAGGGACTAGCGGGGACCTACGAGCAGTACTTC. This translates into CASRQGLAGTYEQYF.

The chain employs TRBV7-2 and TRBJ1-1; D ambiguous. This CDR3 is built from 14 residues. V was cut by 2 bases and J by 6 bases, with 13 bases left in between. CDR1 is SGHTA, CDR2 FQGNSA, per germline. DNA of the CDR3: TGTGCCAGCAGCTTAAGACACCTAATGTCTGAAGCTTTCTTT. Its protein product is CASSLRHLMSEAFF.